This T cell receptor (beta chain) appears in the sequencing data of a study of T cell responses to AZD1222 COVID-19 vaccine. Study-level findings and limits: Repertoires were sampled only after the peak T cell response.

The data were produced by immunoSEQ multiplex PCR, yet TCRdb's version contains in-frame clones alone and is incomplete. This sample has some 160,000 clones, with 80% to 95% found just once. In germline, CDR1 is SGHRS, CDR2 YFSETQ. The CDR3 is 15 amino acids. V was pared by 0 bases and J by 5 bases, with 14 bases between. For this clone: The antigen is not known.

The material was peripheral blood, obtained on day 0 of AZD1222 vaccination. The sequence was obtained from an adult in good health. The chain joins TRBV5-1 to TRBJ1-2; possibly TRBD1 for D (5 bases). This CDR3 reads CASSLDPKAGYGYTF. The CDR3 bases are TGCGCCAGCAGCTTGGACCCCAAGGCAGGGTATGGCTACACCTTC.